This section outlines one TCR beta chain sequence together with its context. Sequenced by immunoSEQ multiplex PCR; TCRdb stores in-frame clones only, minus some. The table lists some 220,000 clones, 83% of them singletons. The data originate from a study of blood T cell repertoires in COVID-19. The V segment lost 6 bases and the J segment 2 bases; nucleotides outside the gene matches: 16. Germline values: CDR1 MNHEY, CDR2 SMNVEV (reference sequence). The CDR3 spans 19 residues. Sequenced input: peripheral blood. The V and J genes are TRBV27 and TRBJ2-7; TRBD2 matches 13 bases. The sequence came from a woman under 40 with COVID-19, enrolled during active disease. The CDR3 DNA reads TGTGCCAGCAGAGGACAGCGGACACACGGACTAGCGGGAGCCTACGAGCAGTACTTC. Its translation: CASRGQRTHGLAGAYEQYF.